This T cell receptor (beta chain) was documented in a study of blood T cells in healthy people across ages. Primers used in a second PCR of about 6 to 11 cycles were a sample-barcoded 5' primer and a J-beta primer mix. Per-sample output comprised a minimum of 2.5 million paired-end reads containing CDR3. Using its own MiXCR run on the 5' RACE reads, TCRdb lists one record per CDR3 protein. Among 650,000 to 1,000,000 distinct CDR3 sequences, about 47% were seen once, and the ten largest hold around a sixth. The sequencing input was blood. The sequence derives from a man older than 75 in good health.

The CDR3 sequence is CASSEAPGGWETQYF. The CDR3 DNA reads as TGTGCCAGCAGTGAAGCCCCCGGGGGGTGGGAGACCCAGTACTTC. This sequence joins TRBV6-1 and TRBJ2-5; TRBD2 matches at 7 bases. V shed 0 bases and J 5 bases; nucleotides not matched to a gene: 6. Germline V gene data show CDR1 as MNHNS and CDR2 as SASEGT. The CDR3 is 15 amino acids.